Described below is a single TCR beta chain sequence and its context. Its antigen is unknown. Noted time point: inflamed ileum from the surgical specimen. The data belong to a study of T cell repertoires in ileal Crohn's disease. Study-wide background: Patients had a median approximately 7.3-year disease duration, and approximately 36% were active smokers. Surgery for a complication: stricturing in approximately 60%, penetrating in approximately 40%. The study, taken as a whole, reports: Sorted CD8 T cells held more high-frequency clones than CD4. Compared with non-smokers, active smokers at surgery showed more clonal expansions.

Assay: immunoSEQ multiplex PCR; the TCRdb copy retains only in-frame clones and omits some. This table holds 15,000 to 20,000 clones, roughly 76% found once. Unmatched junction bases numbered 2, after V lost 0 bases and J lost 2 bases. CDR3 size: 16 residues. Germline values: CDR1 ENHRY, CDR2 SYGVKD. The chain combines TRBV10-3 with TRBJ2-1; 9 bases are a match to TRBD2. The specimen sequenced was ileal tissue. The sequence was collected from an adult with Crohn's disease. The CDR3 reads CAISESSGGTYNEQFF. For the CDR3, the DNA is TGTGCCATCAGTGAGTCTAGCGGGGGTACCTACAATGAGCAGTTCTTC.